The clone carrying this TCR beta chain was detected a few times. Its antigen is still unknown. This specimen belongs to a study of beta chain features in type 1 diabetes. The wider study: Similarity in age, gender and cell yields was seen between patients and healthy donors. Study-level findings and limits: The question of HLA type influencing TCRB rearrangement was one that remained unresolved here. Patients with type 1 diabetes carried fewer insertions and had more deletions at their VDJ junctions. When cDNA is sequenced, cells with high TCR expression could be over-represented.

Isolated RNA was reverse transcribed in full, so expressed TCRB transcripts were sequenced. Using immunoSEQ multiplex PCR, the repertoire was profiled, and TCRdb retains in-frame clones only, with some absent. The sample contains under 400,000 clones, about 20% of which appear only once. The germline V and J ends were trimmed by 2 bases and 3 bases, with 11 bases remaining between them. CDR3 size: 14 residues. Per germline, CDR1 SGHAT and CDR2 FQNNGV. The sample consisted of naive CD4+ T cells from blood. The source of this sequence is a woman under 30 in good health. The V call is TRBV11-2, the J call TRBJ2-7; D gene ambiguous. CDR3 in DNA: TGTGCCAGCAGCTTACAGGTCACCAACTACGAGCAGTACTTC. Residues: CASSLQVTNYEQYF. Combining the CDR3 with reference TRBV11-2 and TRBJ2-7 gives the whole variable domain EAGVAQSPRYKIIEKRQSVAFWCNPISGHATLYWYQQILGQGPKLLIQFQNNGVVDDSQLPKDRFSAERLKGVDSTLKIQPAKLEDSAVYLCASSLQVTNYEQYFGPGTRLTVT.